The rows below give T cell receptor beta chains drawn from one sample of a study of vaccination and CD4 T cells after COVID-19. Their recognized antigens are unknown. TCRdb itself ran the PCR reads through MiXCR, one entry per CDR3 protein. The repertoire holds about 2,200 distinct CDR3 sequences, with 46% as singletons. Specimen: CD4+ T cells from blood, cultured in vitro. These receptors were obtained from a human donor in good health. The CDR3 runs from the conserved cysteine through the conserved F or W. D genes are given only for firm matches. A clone size is listed for some rows: how often the clone was seen (once, few, many), or a class if it is expanded.

D	V	J	size	CDR3	DNA
-	TRBV20-1	TRBJ1-6	medium-sized	CSARGGADSPLHF	TGCAGTGCTAGAGGGGGCGCCGATTCACCCCTCCACTTT
-	TRBV7-8	TRBJ1-2	once	CASSPAGRSRGYTF	TGTGCCAGCAGCCCTGCGGGGCGGTCCCGCGGCTACACCTTC
-	TRBV20-1	TRBJ1-1	-	CSARATAGNTEAFF	TGCAGTGCTAGAGCCACAGCGGGGAACACTGAAGCTTTCTTT
TRBD1	TRBV7-9	TRBJ1-1	few	CASSPETGATHTEAFF	TGTGCCAGCAGCCCAGAGACAGGGGCTACGCACACTGAAGCTTTCTTT
-	TRBV30	TRBJ1-5	few	CAWSVLSNQPQHF	TGTGCCTGGAGTGTACTTAGCAATCAGCCCCAGCATTTT
-	TRBV19	TRBJ1-5	-	CASSISFGGGSNQPQHF	TGTGCCAGTAGTATTTCGTTTGGGGGGGGCAGTAATCAGCCCCAGCATTTT
-	TRBV20-1	TRBJ1-2	-	CSARGARDYYGYTF	TGCAGTGCTAGAGGTGCCAGGGACTACTATGGCTACACCTTC
-	TRBV21-1	TRBJ2-2	few	CASRGSHTGELFF	TGTGCCAGCAGAGGCAGTCACACCGGGGAGCTGTTTTTT
-	TRBV10-2	TRBJ2-3	-	CATPVGDTQYF	TGCGCCACCCCCGTTGGGGATACGCAGTATTTT
-	TRBV19	TRBJ2-1	-	CASSTGQTHSSYNEQFF	TGTGCCAGTAGTACTGGACAGACCCACAGCTCCTACAATGAGCAGTTCTTC
-	TRBV5-4	TRBJ2-7	-	CASSLAGGAVYEQYF	TGTGCCAGCAGCTTGGCCGGAGGGGCAGTATACGAGCAGTACTTC
-	TRBV19	TRBJ2-4	-	CASSTRDSEGKNF	TGTGCCAGTAGTACCCGGGACTCCGAGGGGAAGAACTTC
-	TRBV27	TRBJ2-7	-	CATWDPHQSSYEQYF	TGTGCCACTTGGGATCCTCATCAAAGCTCCTACGAGCAGTACTTC
TRBD2	TRBV10-3	TRBJ2-1	-	CATAGLAGDNEQFF	TGTGCCACCGCGGGACTAGCGGGAGACAATGAGCAGTTCTTC
-	TRBV5-5	TRBJ1-6	-	CASSLASGARSSPLHF	TGTGCCAGCAGCTTGGCGTCAGGGGCTAGGAGTTCACCCCTCCACTTT
TRBD1	TRBV7-2	TRBJ2-4	-	CASSTDRVAKNIQYF	TGTGCCAGCAGCACGGACAGGGTAGCCAAAAACATTCAGTACTTC
TRBD1	TRBV28	TRBJ1-6	-	CASSPDRVPLHF	TGTGCCAGCAGTCCTGACAGGGTACCCCTCCACTTT
TRBD1	TRBV28	TRBJ1-5	-	CASSRTGGGLGNQPQHF	TGTGCCAGCAGCAGGACAGGGGGAGGTTTAGGCAATCAGCCCCAGCATTTT
-	TRBV3-1	TRBJ2-1	once	CASSQNPRGLYNEQFF	TGTGCCAGCAGCCAAAACCCCCGGGGCCTCTACAATGAGCAGTTCTTC
-	TRBV7-2	TRBJ2-3	-	CASSLDGSTDTQYF	TGTGCCAGCAGCTTAGATGGCAGCACAGATACGCAGTATTTT
-	TRBV5-1	TRBJ2-3	-	CASSTATDTQYF	TGCGCCAGCAGCACAGCCACAGATACGCAGTATTTT
-	TRBV7-9	TRBJ1-2	few	CASSSGRRDTF	TGTGCCAGCAGCTCGGGACGGCGCGACACCTTC
-	TRBV18	TRBJ2-7	-	CASSPPTTTYEQYF	TGTGCCAGCTCACCACCTACGACCACCTACGAGCAGTACTTC
TRBD2	TRBV7-3	TRBJ2-3	-	CASSSGLGTDTQYF	TGTGCCAGCAGTTCGGGACTAGGCACAGATACGCAGTATTTT
-	TRBV7-2	TRBJ2-1	-	CASSLGITGTSEQFF	TGTGCCAGCAGCTTAGGGATAACCGGGACCTCGGAGCAGTTCTTC
-	TRBV6-1	TRBJ1-1	few	CASSYGTEAFF	TGTGCCAGCAGCTATGGCACTGAAGCTTTCTTT
-	TRBV28	TRBJ1-5	hyperexpanded	CASSLLRSTGQPQHF	TGTGCCAGCAGTCTCCTTCGATCGACGGGTCAGCCCCAGCATTTT
-	TRBV6-5	TRBJ1-6	-	CASSYRTSLAYNSPLHF	TGTGCCAGCAGTTACAGGACCTCTCTCGCCTATAATTCACCCCTCCACTTT
-	TRBV28	TRBJ2-3	-	CASSNGTPRLPDTQYF	TGTGCCAGCAGTAACGGGACCCCTCGTTTACCAGATACGCAGTATTTT
TRBD1	TRBV7-9	TRBJ1-1	-	CASSLSFSPGQGSGMAEAFF	TGTGCCAGCAGCTTATCATTTTCTCCGGGACAGGGCTCCGGAATGGCGGAAGCTTTCTTT
-	TRBV5-1	TRBJ1-1	-	CASSLGHTEAFF	TGCGCCAGCAGCTTGGGGCACACTGAAGCTTTCTTT
TRBD2	TRBV19	TRBJ2-5	few	CASSPAGTSGKGETQYF	TGTGCCAGTAGCCCCGCCGGGACTAGCGGGAAGGGAGAGACCCAGTACTTC
-	TRBV18	TRBJ1-5	-	CASSLGGQPQHF	TGTGCCAGCTCACTCGGGGGGCAGCCCCAGCATTTT
-	TRBV20-1	TRBJ1-2	few	CSAEGPGEYGYTF	TGCAGTGCCGAAGGGCCAGGCGAATATGGCTACACCTTC
TRBD1	TRBV7-3	TRBJ2-2	-	CASSLLTGVTGELFF	TGTGCCAGCAGCTTACTTACAGGGGTCACCGGGGAGCTGTTTTTT
TRBD1	TRBV20-1	TRBJ1-2	few	CSTGDEGYGYTF	TGCAGTACAGGGGATGAGGGCTATGGCTACACCTTC
TRBD1	TRBV7-9	TRBJ2-2	medium-sized	CASSFRQGVSTGELFF	TGTGCCAGCAGCTTTCGACAGGGGGTGAGCACCGGGGAGCTGTTTTTT
-	TRBV29-1	TRBJ2-5	-	CSVVGLSETQYF	TGCAGCGTTGTGGGACTTTCAGAGACCCAGTACTTC
-	TRBV20-1	TRBJ2-1	-	CSATAGYNEQFF	TGCAGTGCTACCGCCGGCTACAATGAGCAGTTCTTC
TRBD1	TRBV10-3	TRBJ1-5	few	CAITKDRGQPQHF	TGTGCCATCACTAAAGACAGGGGCCAGCCCCAGCATTTT
-	TRBV7-2	TRBJ2-2	few	CASSPGQWAGELFF	TGTGCCAGCAGCCCCGGGCAATGGGCCGGGGAGCTGTTTTTT
-	TRBV29-1	TRBJ1-1	-	CSVLDLTEAFF	TGCAGCGTGCTTGACCTCACTGAAGCTTTCTTT
TRBD1	TRBV2	TRBJ2-3	-	CASGGASFRDTQYF	TGTGCTTCAGGGGGCGCTTCGTTCAGAGATACGCAGTATTTT
-	TRBV6-1	TRBJ2-5	-	CASSPVETQYF	TGTGCCAGCAGCCCCGTGGAGACCCAGTACTTC
-	TRBV7-8	TRBJ2-5	few	CASSLAGLARWRETQYF	TGTGCCAGCAGCCTAGCCGGCCTGGCCAGGTGGAGGGAGACCCAGTACTTC
-	TRBV5-1	TRBJ2-7	-	CASSRGTADAYEQYF	TGCGCCAGCAGCCGCGGGACAGCAGACGCCTACGAGCAGTACTTC
-	TRBV29-1	TRBJ2-1	-	CSVEGPNEQFF	TGCAGCGTTGAGGGGCCCAATGAGCAGTTCTTC
TRBD2	TRBV5-1	TRBJ2-3	-	CASSLSQTSGKTDTQYF	TGCGCCAGCAGCTTGAGCCAGACTAGCGGCAAAACAGATACGCAGTATTTT
TRBD2	TRBV7-2	TRBJ2-7	few	CASSLSSGQAYEQYF	TGTGCCAGCAGCTTGTCTAGCGGGCAAGCCTACGAGCAGTACTTC
-	TRBV29-1	TRBJ1-1	-	CSVEGKHHSEAFF	TGCAGCGTTGAAGGGAAACACCACAGTGAAGCTTTCTTT
-	TRBV7-9	TRBJ1-1	few	CASDLWTEAFF	TGTGCCAGCGACCTGTGGACTGAAGCTTTCTTT
TRBD1	TRBV18	TRBJ1-2	-	CASSSEQGAVNGYTF	TGTGCCAGCTCATCGGAACAGGGGGCCGTTAATGGCTACACCTTC
-	TRBV20-1	TRBJ2-7	once	CSARDQASDEQYF	TGCAGTGCTAGAGATCAGGCTAGCGATGAGCAGTACTTC
-	TRBV24-1	TRBJ1-5	few	CATSDPNQPQHF	TGTGCCACCAGTGATCCAAATCAGCCCCAGCATTTT
TRBD1	TRBV10-3	TRBJ2-5	-	CATTGAETQYF	TGTGCCACTACAGGGGCAGAGACCCAGTACTTC
-	TRBV29-1	TRBJ2-3	once	CSVDPRRGQGNFADTQYF	TGCAGCGTTGACCCCCGTCGGGGTCAGGGTAACTTTGCAGATACGCAGTATTTT